This entry lists 5 T cell receptor beta chains sequenced from one sample in a study of response to subunit inactivated influenza vaccine. MiXCR, run by TCRdb on the RT-PCR reads, gives a single entry per CDR3 protein. The sample includes under 950,000 distinct CDR3 sequences, 21% of them seen just once. The specimen was PBMCs from blood, collected 5 days after vaccination. The source of these receptors is a man aged 45-60 years who received an inactivated influenza vaccine.

This clonotype is a singleton in its sample. The genes are TRBV7-9 and TRBJ1-2, with TRBD1 identical over 8 bases. Unmatched junction bases numbered 7, after V lost 1 base and J lost 3 bases. The CDR3 is made up of 16 amino acids. Per the germline V gene, CDR1 is SEHNR and CDR2 is FQNEAQ (reference sequence). Here the CDR3 DNA reads TGTGCCAGCAGCTTAGGTTGGACAGGGCGGGACTATGGCTACACCTTC. Translated, it gives CASSLGWTGRDYGYTF. The whole variable domain, filled in from reference TRBV7-9 and TRBJ1-2, reads DTGVSQNPRHKITKRGQNVTFRCDPISEHNRLYWYRQTLGQGPEFLTYFQNEAQLEKSRLLSDRFSAERPKGSFSTLEIQRTEQGDSAMYLCASSLGWTGRDYGYTFGSGTRLTVV.

This clonotype turned up a few times. The V gene is TRBV4-3, the J gene TRBJ2-7; 8 bases map to TRBD2. Unmatched junction bases numbered 5, after V lost 1 base and J lost 3 bases. The CDR3 is 15 amino acids. Germline CDR1 and CDR2: LGHNA and YSLEER. CDR3 coding DNA: TGCGCCAGCAGCCAAGGGCGAGCGGGGGACTACGAGCAGTACTTC. Its protein product is CASSQGRAGDYEQYF.

This clonotype was observed a handful of times. This sequence joins TRBV5-1 and TRBJ2-3; a weak D match, TRBD2 (5 bases). Per germline, CDR1 SGHRS and CDR2 YFSETQ. The CDR3 is 17 amino acids. Trimming cost V 1 base and J 0 bases, with 15 bases left between them. The CDR3 loop is CASSLLSAATSTDTQYF. The CDR3 DNA sequence: TGCGCCAGCAGCTTGTTATCAGCGGCGACTAGCACAGATACGCAGTATTTT.

The genes are TRBV24-1 and TRBJ2-1, with TRBD1 matching over 8 bases. V trimming: 7 bases; J trimming: 5 bases; junction bases outside the gene matches: 6. The germline V gene has CDR1 KGHDR and CDR2 SFDVKD. The CDR3 spans 14 residues. This CDR3 reads CATRGQGWNNEQFF. The CDR3 nucleotides read TGTGCCACCAGAGGACAGGGTTGGAACAATGAGCAGTTCTTC.

This clonotype was detected a few times. V usage is TRBV3-1 and J usage is TRBJ2-3; D not certain. Germline CDR1 is LGHDT and CDR2 is YNNKEL (reference sequence). The CDR3 is 14 amino acids. Trimming took off 0 bases at V and 6 bases at J, with 10 bases between the two ends. For the CDR3, the DNA is TGTGCCAGCAGCCAAGACCCACGGCAGGATACGCAGTATTTT. Its translation: CASSQDPRQDTQYF.